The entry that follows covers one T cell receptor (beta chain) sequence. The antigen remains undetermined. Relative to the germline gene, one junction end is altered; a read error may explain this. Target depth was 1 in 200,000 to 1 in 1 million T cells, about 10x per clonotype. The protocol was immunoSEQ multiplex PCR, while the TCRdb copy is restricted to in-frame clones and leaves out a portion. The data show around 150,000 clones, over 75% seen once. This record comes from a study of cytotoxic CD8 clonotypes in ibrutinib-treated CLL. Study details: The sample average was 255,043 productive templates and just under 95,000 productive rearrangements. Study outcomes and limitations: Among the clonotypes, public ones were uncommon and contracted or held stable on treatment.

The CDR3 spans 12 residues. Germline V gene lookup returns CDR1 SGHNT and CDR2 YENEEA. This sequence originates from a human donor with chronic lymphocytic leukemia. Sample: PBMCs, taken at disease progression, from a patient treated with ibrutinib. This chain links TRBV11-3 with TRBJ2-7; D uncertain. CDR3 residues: CASSGDEDNLRF. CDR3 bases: TGTGCCAGCAGCGGAGATGAAGACAATCTCCGCTTC. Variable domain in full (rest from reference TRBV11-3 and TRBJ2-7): EAGVVQSPRYKIIEKKQPVAFWCNPISGHNTLYWYLQNLGQGPELLIRYENEEAVDDSQLPKDRFSAERLKGVDSTLKIQPAELGDSAVYLCASSGDEDNLRFGPGTRLTVT.